A single sample is the source of the 20 T cell receptor beta chains below, sequenced in a study of blood T cell repertoires in COVID-19. Sequencing was performed with immunoSEQ multiplex PCR; in TCRdb, only in-frame clones are kept and a portion is missing. The sample lists some 200,000 clones; 80% to 90% were seen once. Input material: peripheral blood. These receptor sequences come from a man aged 35 to 55 with active or convalescent COVID-19.

The CDR3 sequence is CASSSGGYTEAFF. As DNA, the CDR3 is TGTGCCAGCAGCTCGGGGGGGTACACTGAAGCTTTCTTT. The chain uses TRBV27 and TRBJ1-1; D might be TRBD1 (5 bases). The germline V gene has CDR1 MNHEY and CDR2 SMNVEV (reference sequence). V lost 6 bases, J lost 3 bases, and 11 bases lay in between. This CDR3 comprises 13 residues.

J is TRBJ2-2 and V is TRBV4-2, with TRBD2 matching 8 bases. Germline V gene sequence: CDR1 LGHNA, CDR2 YNFKEQ. The CDR3 covers 17 residues. V dropped 5 bases and J dropped 4; count of bases not matched to a gene: 12. The CDR3 here is CASSKSVLAVGTGELFF. CDR3 nucleotides: TGTGCCAGCAGCAAGTCGGTACTAGCGGTAGGCACCGGGGAGCTGTTTTTT.

This chain links TRBV11-1 with TRBJ2-2; D is possibly TRBD1 (5 bases). The CDR3 spans 14 residues. CDR1 SGHAT and CDR2 FQDESV come from the germline V gene (reference sequence). V was trimmed by 5 bases and J by 8 bases, leaving 15 bases between them. CDR3 nucleotide sequence: TGTGCCAGCAGCCCTAGGGTAGGGGATGGGGAGCTGTTTTTT. Translating it yields CASSPRVGDGELFF.

With regard to this clone: A much larger clone differs from this one at a single base, so this may be a read error. This CDR3 is also generated by other DNA sequences in the sample. The chain joins TRBV9 to TRBJ1-2; TRBD1 matches at 7 bases. CDR1 and CDR2 from the germline V gene are SGDLS and YYNGEE. The ends lost 2 bases at V and 3 bases at J; junction bases unmatched: 1. The CDR3 covers 13 residues. CDR3 nucleotide sequence: TGTGCCAGCAGCGTCACAGGGGACTATGGCTACACCTTC. Translating it yields CASSVTGDYGYTF.

This chain joins TRBV6-1 and TRBJ1-1; TRBD1 might be the D (5 bases). Trimming removed 1 base at V and 0 bases at J, with 6 bases between. Looked up from germline, CDR1 is MNHNS and CDR2 is SASEGT. This CDR3 contains 14 residues. The CDR3 spells CASSEGTLNTEAFF. CDR3 sequence (DNA): TGTGCCAGCAGTGAAGGGACACTGAACACTGAAGCTTTCTTT.

The chain joins TRBV7-9 to TRBJ2-1; D call uncertain. Germline V gene lookup returns CDR1 SEHNR and CDR2 FQNEAQ (reference sequence). V was pared by 5 bases and J by 7 bases, with 6 bases between. This CDR3 is 11 amino acids long. CDR3 sequence reads: CASSPRNEQFF. DNA of the CDR3: TGTGCCAGCAGCCCGCGTAATGAGCAGTTCTTC.

The rearrangement joins TRBV3-1 (or the pseudogene TRBV3-2) to TRBJ2-2, with 8 bases identical to TRBD2. The CDR3 is made up of 12 amino acids. CDR1 LGHDT and CDR2 YNNKEL come from the germline V gene (reference sequence). V lost 6 bases and J lost 8; bases outside the gene matches: 2. The chain's CDR3 is CASRPSGGELFF. In DNA, the CDR3 is TGTGCCAGCAGGCCTAGCGGGGGGGAGCTGTTTTTT.

The chain is built from TRBV30 and TRBJ1-5; D unresolved. This CDR3 is built from 12 residues. Germline V gene lookup returns CDR1 GTSNPN and CDR2 SVGIG (reference sequence). Trimming cost V 1 base and J 5 bases, with 6 bases left between them. CDR3 residues: CAWSERDQPQHF. The CDR3 bases are TGTGCCTGGAGTGAGAGGGATCAGCCCCAGCATTTT.

In its sample, this clone was seen a few times. The gene calls are TRBV9 and TRBJ2-5; 7 nucleotides line up with TRBD1. The germline gives CDR1 SGDLS, CDR2 YYNGEE. V shed 3 bases and J 2 bases; nucleotides not matched to a gene: 4. The CDR3 is made up of 14 amino acids. CDR3 protein: CASSGGTVQETQYF. DNA of the CDR3: TGTGCCAGCAGCGGAGGGACAGTTCAAGAGACCCAGTACTTC.

The rearrangement uses TRBV3-1 (or the pseudogene TRBV3-2) and TRBJ1-1, with D tentatively TRBD1 (5 bases). Germline V gene lookup returns CDR1 LGHDT and CDR2 YNNKEL (reference sequence). The CDR3 covers 14 residues. V dropped 5 bases and J dropped 1 base, with 11 bases sitting between them. The CDR3 region has the DNA TGTGCCAGCAGCGCCCGCAGGGCGAACACTGAAGCTTTCTTT. Its protein product is CASSARRANTEAFF.

This clone has only one observation. The chain carries TRBV18 and TRBJ1-2; the D is unclear. This CDR3 has 14 amino acids. The germline V and J ends were trimmed by 3 bases and 2 bases, with 10 bases remaining between them. Germline loops: CDR1 KGHSH, CDR2 LQKENI. CDR3 protein: CASSPAGNNYGYTF. The DNA for the CDR3 is TGTGCCAGCTCACCGGCCGGGAACAACTATGGCTACACCTTC.

This chain joins TRBV27 and TRBJ2-5; D gene uncertain. This CDR3 has 12 amino acids. V dropped 6 bases and J dropped 4 bases, with 9 bases sitting between them. The V gene's germline CDR1 is MNHEY and CDR2 SMNVEV (reference sequence). The chain's CDR3 is CASSPIGETQYF. The CDR3 DNA is TGTGCCAGCAGCCCTATTGGAGAGACCCAGTACTTC.

V gene TRBV5-5 combines with J gene TRBJ1-3; tentative D call: TRBD1 (5 bases). Trimming cost V 1 base and J 0 bases, with 8 bases left between them. The length of the CDR3 is 15 residues. CDR1 is SGHKS and CDR2 is YYEKEE in the germline V gene (reference sequence). The CDR3 here is CASSLNGGSGNTIYF. CDR3 DNA: TGTGCCAGCAGCTTGAACGGGGGCTCTGGAAACACCATATATTTT.

V is TRBV6-5 and J is TRBJ1-2; TRBD1 matches at 8 bases. V shed 5 bases, J shed 4 bases, and the junction held 9 bases outside the gene matches. The germline V gene has CDR1 MNHEY and CDR2 SVGAGI. The CDR3 has 15 amino acids. The CDR3 nucleotides are TGTGCCAGCAGTCCACAGACAGGGGCCTTCTATGGCTACACCTTC. Translating it yields CASSPQTGAFYGYTF.

The chain is built from TRBV7-2 and TRBJ1-1; D call uncertain. Trimming left V 0 bases short and J 7 bases short, with 3 bases between. This CDR3 has 11 amino acids. From germline, CDR1 is SGHTA and CDR2 FQGNSA. In DNA form, the CDR3 reads TGTGCCAGCAGCTTAGCTATTGAAGCTTTCTTT. Amino acid sequence: CASSLAIEAFF. The full variable domain, with the rest looked up from reference TRBV7-2 and TRBJ1-1, is GAGVSQSPSNKVTEKGKDVELRCDPISGHTALYWYRQSLGQGLEFLIYFQGNSAPDKSGLPSDRFSAERTGGSVSTLTIQRTQQEDSAVYLCASSLAIEAFFGQGTRLTVV.

J is TRBJ1-1 and V is TRBV7-6, with 8 bases aligning to TRBD1. CDR1 is SGHVS, CDR2 FNYEAQ, per germline. The length of the CDR3 is 17 residues. J was trimmed by 1 base and V by 0 bases; bases with no gene match: 7. The CDR3 here is CASSLATLTGANTEAFF. The CDR3 bases are TGTGCCAGCAGCTTAGCCACCTTGACAGGGGCGAACACTGAAGCTTTCTTT.

The J gene is TRBJ1-2, the V gene TRBV3-1 (or the pseudogene TRBV3-2); maybe TRBD1 (6 bases). Germline V gene sequence: CDR1 LGHDT, CDR2 YNNKEL (reference sequence). The V end was cut by 4 bases, the J end by 4 bases, with 10 bases between. The CDR3 is 13 amino acids. CDR3 coding DNA: TGTGCCAGCAGCCTACAGGGCCCCTATGGCTACACCTTC. Its protein product is CASSLQGPYGYTF.

This clone came up a few times. The chain links TRBV9 to TRBJ1-1; no firm D call. Germline V lookup: CDR1 SGDLS, CDR2 YYNGEE. The CDR3 is made up of 14 amino acids. Trimming left V 4 bases short and J 1 base short, with 11 bases between. CDR3 protein: CASSPIGGNTEAFF. The CDR3 DNA follows: TGTGCCAGCAGCCCTATCGGAGGGAACACTGAAGCTTTCTTT.

The chain links TRBV28 to TRBJ1-5; possible D gene TRBD1, 6 bases. The CDR3 totals 17 residues. V was cut by 5 bases and J by 3 bases, with 20 bases left in between. The V gene's germline CDR1 is MDHEN and CDR2 SYDVKM. The CDR3 here is CASSGSGAGLPNQPQHF. CDR3 DNA: TGTGCCAGCAGTGGGTCAGGGGCAGGGTTGCCCAATCAGCCCCAGCATTTT.

The rearrangement joins TRBV6-6 to TRBJ1-6, with 7 bases fitting TRBD1. Trimming removed 5 bases from V and 8 bases from J; junction bases left unmatched: 9. Germline V gene sequence: CDR1 MNHNY, CDR2 SVGAGI (reference sequence). There are 15 residues in the CDR3. The CDR3 DNA reads as TGTGCCAGCAGTCCGACAGGGCGTGGGTATTCACCCCTCCACTTT. Its protein product is CASSPTGRGYSPLHF.